What follows are 3 T cell receptor beta chains derived from one specimen sequenced in a study of cytomegalovirus exposure and HLA in healthy donors. 60 Vbeta and 13 Jbeta primers were used in PCR. Generated by immunoSEQ multiplex PCR, the TCRdb table keeps only in-frame clones and is missing some. The sample gives under 150,000 clones, approximately 87% of which show up once; 1.5% is in the top ten. Material: PBMCs. These receptor sequences come from a middle-aged man in good health and CMV-seronegative.

J is TRBJ2-3 and V is TRBV20-1; 8 bases agree with TRBD2. V lost 3 bases to trimming and J lost 15 bases; unmatched junction nucleotides: 8. Germline assignment: CDR1 DFQATT and CDR2 SNEGSKA (reference sequence). The CDR3 runs to 11 residues. This CDR3 reads CSARGLVLPYF. The CDR3 region has the DNA TGCAGTGCTAGGGGACTAGTCCTTCCATATTTT.

V usage is TRBV9 and J usage is TRBJ2-3; tentative D call: TRBD1 (5 bases). The CDR3 has 15 amino acids. CDR1 and CDR2 from the germline V gene are SGDLS and YYNGEE. V lost 2 bases, J lost 0 bases, and 10 bases lay in between. The CDR3 DNA follows: TGTGCCAGCAGCGTCAGGGTGGGCAGCACAGATACGCAGTATTTT. Translation: CASSVRVGSTDTQYF.

V usage is TRBV7-2 and J usage is TRBJ1-5; D is perhaps TRBD1 (6 bases). Between the trimmed V and J ends, which lost 5 bases and 3 bases, there was a span of 14 bases. The length of the CDR3 is 15 residues. Germline V gene sequence: CDR1 SGHTA, CDR2 FQGNSA. CDR3 amino acids: CASSTQGRNNQPQHF. The CDR3 nucleotides are TGTGCCAGCAGCACACAGGGTCGGAACAATCAGCCCCAGCATTTT.